Below are 29 T cell receptor beta chains sequenced from a single sample in a study of T cells after yellow fever vaccination. TCRdb re-derived calls from the 5' RACE reads in MiXCR, one entry per CDR3 protein. The table includes some 500,000 distinct CDR3 sequences, roughly 14% detected once. Sequenced here: PBMCs, sampled on the day of the yellow fever booster vaccination. These receptors were collected from a man between 25 and 39 years old who received the YFV17D yellow fever vaccine.

This clonotype was seen ten or more times. CDR3 in amino acids: CSARKQGAETQYF. CDR3 in DNA: TGCAGTGCTAGAAAACAGGGGGCAGAGACCCAGTACTTC. The V gene is TRBV20-1, the J gene TRBJ2-5, with 9 bases matching TRBD1. The CDR3 has 13 amino acids. J was trimmed by 4 bases and V by 2 bases; bases with no gene match: 2. The germline gives CDR1 DFQATT, CDR2 SNEGSKA (reference sequence).

The V and J genes are TRBV5-1 and TRBJ2-7, with TRBD1 identical over 8 bases. Germline trimming cut 4 bases from V and 2 bases from J; bases unmatched to any gene: 8. Germline CDR1 and CDR2: SGHRS and YFSETQ. The CDR3 spans 15 residues. CDR3 sequence (DNA): TGCGCCAGCAGCACCGGACAGGGAGGAGCCTACGAGCAGTACTTC. It specifies CASSTGQGGAYEQYF.

Comment on this clonotype: At one end, the junction sequence differs from germline, possibly due to a read error. V and J are TRBV6-5 and TRBJ1-1, with a tentative D call TRBD1 (5 bases). Per germline, CDR1 MNHEY and CDR2 SVGAGI. The CDR3 sequence is 15 residues long. The CDR3 DNA sequence: TGTGCCAGCAGTGACTCCGGGACGAGGAACACTGAAGCTTTCTTT. It encodes CASSDSGTRNTEAFF.

This clonotype has more than one count but fewer than ten. The chain has TRBV7-2 and TRBJ2-2; D remains ambiguous. This CDR3 is 12 amino acids long. The germline CDR1 and CDR2 sequences are SGHTA and FQGNSA. Trimming pared 5 bases from V and 6 bases from J, leaving 7 bases between. CDR3 coding DNA: TGTGCCAGCAGCACGGTTGCCGGGGAGCTGTTTTTT. This gives the protein CASSTVAGELFF.

This chain joins TRBV12-3 or TRBV12-4 and TRBJ1-5, with TRBD1 matching over 9 bases. V was pared by 6 bases and J by 6 bases, with 3 bases of the junction left unmatched. The CDR3 covers 13 residues. For the CDR3, the DNA is TGTGCCAGCAGGACAGGGGGGACTCAGCCCCAGCATTTT. The encoded protein is CASRTGGTQPQHF.

This clonotype occurred a few times. J is TRBJ2-1 and V is TRBV3-1, with a weak D call TRBD1 (5 bases). V was trimmed by 4 bases and J by 2 bases, leaving 12 bases between them. In germline, CDR1 is LGHDT, CDR2 YNNKEL (reference sequence). The CDR3 is 15 residues long. CDR3 protein: CASSPVGQPYNEQFF. CDR3 nucleotides: TGTGCCAGCAGCCCGGTGGGGCAACCCTACAATGAGCAGTTCTTC.

This sequence joins TRBV7-2 and TRBJ2-3; 7 bases are a match to TRBD2. The junction had 11 bases not matched to a gene; V was cut back by 1 base and J by 7 bases. The CDR3 extends over 16 amino acids. Germline CDR1 and CDR2: SGHTA and FQGNSA. CDR3 DNA: TGTGCCAGCAGCTTAGTCTCGCGGGAGAGGTTATATACGCAGTATTTT. This codes for CASSLVSRERLYTQYF.

The J gene is TRBJ2-5, the V gene TRBV5-1; D possibly corresponds to TRBD1 (6 bases). V lost 5 bases to trimming and J lost 2 bases, with 16 bases between them. Per the germline V gene, CDR1 is SGHRS and CDR2 is YFSETQ. CDR3 length: 15 amino acids. The chain's CDR3 is CASSLSWTEQETQYF. CDR3 coding DNA: TGCGCCAGCAGTTTGTCCTGGACAGAACAAGAGACCCAGTACTTC.

This clonotype was counted only a few times. This chain links TRBV20-1 with TRBJ2-7, with D possibly matching TRBD1 (9 bases). The CDR3 is 14 residues long. The V gene's germline CDR1 is DFQATT and CDR2 SNEGSKA (reference sequence). Between the trimmed V and J ends, which lost 6 bases and 4 bases, there was a span of 19 bases. The CDR3 DNA sequence: TGCAGTGCGGACACAGGGGGCGGGGGGTACGAGCAGTACTTC. Translation gives CSADTGGGGYEQYF.

Many counts were recorded for this clonotype. The gene calls are TRBV12-3 or TRBV12-4 and TRBJ2-1, with no clear D. CDR3 size: 16 residues. The V end was cut by 8 bases, the J end by 3 bases, with 20 bases between. The CDR3 bases are TGTGCCAGCCATGTTCAGGCCGTGTATATCTACAATGAGCAGTTCTTC. Amino acid sequence: CASHVQAVYIYNEQFF.

This clonotype was detected only a few times. This rearrangement joins TRBV9 to TRBJ2-2; D is possibly TRBD1 or TRBD2 (5 bases each). Germline V gives CDR1 SGDLS, CDR2 YYNGEE. Deletions cut 4 bases from V and 6 bases from J, with 16 bases between. This CDR3 has 15 amino acids. The CDR3 region is CASSSGTPKAGELFF. The DNA for the CDR3 is TGTGCCAGCAGCTCCGGGACCCCGAAGGCCGGGGAGCTGTTTTTT. The full variable domain, rest sourced from reference TRBV9 and TRBJ2-2, is DSGVTQTPKHLITATGQRVTLRCSPRSGDLSVYWYQQSLDQGLQFLIQYYNGEERAKGNILERFSAQQFPDLHSELNLSSLELGDSALYFCASSSGTPKAGELFFGEGSRLTVL.

The chain is built from TRBV5-4 and TRBJ2-2, with 7 bases matching TRBD2. There are 15 residues in the CDR3. The germline V gene encodes CDR1 SGHNT and CDR2 YYREEE (reference sequence). The V and J ends lost 2 bases and 4 bases, in that order; junction bases with no gene match: 5. CDR3 sequence (DNA): TGTGCCAGCAGCTTCCCCACGGGGGGCACCGGGGAGCTGTTTTTT. Translated: CASSFPTGGTGELFF.

This sequence joins TRBV30 and TRBJ2-7; D unclear. V lost 3 bases, J lost 3 bases, and 15 bases lay in between. The CDR3 has 14 residues. The germline V gene has CDR1 GTSNPN and CDR2 SVGIG (reference sequence). CDR3 sequence reads: CAWRRLTVRYEQYF. The CDR3 nucleotides read TGTGCCTGGAGAAGGCTTACAGTACGCTACGAGCAGTACTTC.

The rearrangement links TRBV5-1 to TRBJ2-1; D unresolved. This CDR3 comprises 13 residues. Germline CDR1 SGHRS, CDR2 YFSETQ. V dropped 0 bases and J dropped 9 bases, with 10 bases sitting between them. The CDR3 sequence is CASSLGVVGEQFF. The CDR3 coding sequence is TGCGCCAGCAGCTTGGGAGTCGTGGGTGAGCAGTTCTTC.

This clonotype showed up just a few times. The chain combines TRBV20-1 with TRBJ2-4; D gene unclear. This CDR3 comprises 11 residues. Deletions cut 5 bases from V and 5 bases from J, with 7 bases between. Germline V gives CDR1 DFQATT, CDR2 SNEGSKA (reference sequence). CDR3 protein: CSAPDQNIQYF. The DNA for the CDR3 is TGCAGTGCTCCGGACCAAAACATTCAGTACTTC.

This clonotype was counted at least ten times. The V call is TRBV5-5, the J call TRBJ2-7; 7 bases agree with TRBD2. The V gene end was trimmed by 0 bases and the J gene end by 0 bases; junction bases not matched to a gene: 6. The CDR3 length is 16 residues. CDR1 and CDR2 (germline): SGHKS, YYEKEE (reference sequence). The CDR3 region has the DNA TGTGCCAGCAGCTTGGAACTAGCGAGCTCCTCCTACGAGCAGTACTTC. Encoded protein: CASSLELASSSYEQYF.

The chain links TRBV7-2 to TRBJ2-7, with D possibly TRBD1 on 6 matching bases. In germline, CDR1 is SGHTA, CDR2 FQGNSA. The CDR3 contains 14 residues. Trimming removed 5 bases from V and 5 bases from J, with 16 bases in between. The CDR3 reads CASSPLTGSHEQYF. The CDR3 DNA sequence: TGTGCCAGCAGCCCATTAACAGGGTCCCACGAGCAGTACTTC.

Many counts were recorded for this clonotype. This chain links TRBV19 with TRBJ2-2; D ambiguous. Trimming pared 7 bases from V and 2 bases from J, leaving 17 bases between. The germline V gene has CDR1 LNHDA and CDR2 SQIVND (reference sequence). This CDR3 is 16 amino acids long. The CDR3 here is CASTPLDFFNTGELFF. In nucleotides, the CDR3 is TGTGCCAGTACCCCCCTTGACTTTTTCAACACCGGGGAGCTGTTTTTT.

V usage is TRBV9 and J usage is TRBJ2-7; D perhaps matches TRBD1 (6 bases). Germline V gene lookup returns CDR1 SGDLS and CDR2 YYNGEE. The ends were cut back, 4 bases at V and 2 bases at J, with 16 bases in the middle. This CDR3 region has 15 residues. The CDR3 loop reads CASSSDRRLTYEQYF. The CDR3 DNA sequence: TGTGCCAGCAGCTCCGACAGGCGACTCACCTACGAGCAGTACTTC.

The V call is TRBV12-3 or TRBV12-4, the J call TRBJ1-4; a possible D gene is TRBD1 (5 bases). V was shortened by 5 bases and J by 7 bases, with 14 bases between the two germline ends. The CDR3 extends over 14 amino acids. The CDR3 sequence: CASSALMRGEKLFF. CDR3 DNA: TGTGCCAGCAGTGCGCTTATGAGGGGTGAAAAACTGTTTTTT.

This clonotype occurred a few times. It may be a read error: a sequence one base away is much more abundant. This chain uses TRBV20-1 with TRBJ2-3, with 7 bases fitting TRBD2. Germline V lookup: CDR1 DFQATT, CDR2 SNEGSKA (reference sequence). CDR3 length equals 15 residues. Trimming at V came to 0 bases and at J to 0 bases, leaving 3 bases not matched to a gene. CDR3 loop: CSARDLSGSTDTQYF. The DNA for the CDR3 is TGCAGTGCTAGAGACCTTAGCGGGAGCACAGATACGCAGTATTTT.

CDR3 DNA sequence: TGCAGTGCTAGAAAACCGGGACGAAGCTCCTACGAGCAGTACTTC. Residues: CSARKPGRSSYEQYF. The rearrangement joins TRBV20-1 to TRBJ2-7; D possibly matches TRBD1 or TRBD2 (5 bases each). V lost 2 bases, J lost 0 bases, and 14 bases lay in between. The length of the CDR3 is 15 residues. Germline V CDR1 and CDR2: DFQATT, SNEGSKA (reference sequence).

The sample holds a few counts of this clonotype. CDR3 residues: CSAVIAAKETQYF. The CDR3 nucleotides are TGCAGTGCGGTAATAGCGGCGAAAGAGACCCAGTACTTC. The chain combines TRBV20-1 with TRBJ2-5; tentative D call: TRBD2 (6 bases). The germline V and J ends were trimmed by 6 bases and 3 bases, with 14 bases remaining between them. Germline V gene sequence: CDR1 DFQATT, CDR2 SNEGSKA (reference sequence). This CDR3 has 13 amino acids.

This clonotype has just a few counts. The chain combines TRBV20-1 with TRBJ2-5; no clear D gene. V was cut by 0 bases and J by 4 bases, with 9 bases left in between. Germline CDR1 and CDR2: DFQATT and SNEGSKA (reference sequence). The CDR3 is made up of 13 amino acids. The CDR3 region has the DNA TGCAGTGCTAGAGAGGTGGTAAGAGAGACCCAGTACTTC. Protein: CSAREVVRETQYF.

The table lists this clonotype with many counts. The rearrangement uses TRBV20-1 and TRBJ1-4, with TRBD1 matching 9 bases. Germline loops: CDR1 DFQATT, CDR2 SNEGSKA (reference sequence). J was trimmed by 2 bases and V by 3 bases; bases with no gene match: 4. CDR3 length equals 15 residues. The CDR3 DNA reads as TGCAGTGCTAGTCAAGGGACAGGGACTAATGAAAAACTGTTTTTT. It translates to CSASQGTGTNEKLFF.

The rearrangement joins TRBV20-1 to TRBJ2-2, with D hard to call. This CDR3 contains 14 residues. Trimming cost V 0 bases and J 4 bases, with 9 bases left between them. The germline V gene encodes CDR1 DFQATT and CDR2 SNEGSKA (reference sequence). CDR3 residues: CSARDFRLTGELFF. In DNA, the CDR3 is TGCAGTGCTAGAGATTTTCGGCTCACCGGGGAGCTGTTTTTT.

A note on this clonotype: The junction and the germline gene differ at one end; a read error may be behind it. The chain uses TRBV7-8 and TRBJ2-1; D might be TRBD1 (6 bases). Per germline, CDR1 SGHVS and CDR2 FQNEAQ. CDR3 size: 16 residues. The CDR3 sequence: CASGLGGGLFYNEQFF. DNA for the CDR3: TGTGCCAGCGGCTTAGGGGGTGGGCTTTTCTACAATGAGCAGTTCTTC.

This clonotype was counted between two and nine times. This chain uses TRBV5-1 with TRBJ2-7; TRBD1 matches at 12 bases. Trimming cost V 3 bases and J 7 bases; bases outside gene matches: 17. Germline V gene lookup returns CDR1 SGHRS and CDR2 YFSETQ. The CDR3 is 18 residues long. CDR3 residues: CASSSQPSSGTGGWEQYF. CDR3 DNA: TGCGCCAGCAGCTCGCAGCCTTCTTCCGGGACAGGGGGCTGGGAGCAGTACTTC.

This chain links TRBV6-1 with TRBJ2-3; 9 bases fit TRBD2. This CDR3 region has 14 residues. The V gene's germline CDR1 is MNHNS and CDR2 SASEGT. The ends lost 8 bases at V and 2 bases at J; junction bases unmatched: 5. The CDR3 protein is CASGAGGYTDTQYF. CDR3 bases: TGTGCCAGCGGGGCGGGAGGGTACACAGATACGCAGTATTTT.